This T cell receptor beta chain was obtained from a study of CD8 T cells in ankylosing spondylitis (dated by TCRdb to between 2016 and 2019). Broadly, across the study: T cell receptor beta repertoires were profiled in healthy donors and ankylosing spondylitis patients so that disease-linked TCR variants could be found. The full study cohort comprised 20 to 30 ankylosing spondylitis patients and about 110 healthy donors. Samples of peripheral blood were taken, and for ankylosing spondylitis patients, synovial fluid was collected as well. Beyond this particular receptor, the publication reports: Blood from ankylosing spondylitis patients appeared to be characterized by a TCR beta motif made up of several highly homologous amino acid variants. Some of the motif variants had been reported before in the synovial fluid and blood of reactive arthritis patients, a finding that suggests common disease-initiation mechanisms. In peripheral blood, the disease-linked clones were found at relatively low frequencies and had a CD8+ phenotype. The disease-linked clones were reported as significantly enriched in matched synovial fluid samples from ankylosing spondylitis patients.

The listed sequencing device is Illumina HiSeq 2500. Quantitative 5'-RACE with molecular barcodes was used to prepare TCR beta libraries. In the authors' own workflow: To identify disease-linked TCR variants, a new computational method was used, one built on a probabilistic model of VDJ rearrangement. The public sequencing data were trimmed at Q25 with fastp and processed into clonotypes with MiXCR by TCRdb, which kept only in-frame beta chains. Each entry is one CDR3 protein sequence, shown with its most common DNA and genes. V and J calls and clone size were set by TCRdb, not the authors. In this sample the table shows about 160,000 distinct CDR3 sequences, approximately 10% of which occur a single time. Jointly, the top ten make up about 14% of the sample. Trimming removed 1 base from V and 6 bases from J, leaving 9 bases between the germline ends. There are 14 amino acids in the CDR3, from cysteine to phenylalanine inclusive. Just CDR3 DNA is preserved here, 42 bases in frame from base 1. Sequences LGHNA (CDR1) and YSLEER (CDR2) are obtained from the germline V gene.

This clonotype was seen only a few times. It has no known antigen specificity. Per-nucleotide qualities are absent, and no much larger clonotype sits a single base away. The chain joins TRBV4-3 to TRBJ1-4; the D region possibly corresponds to TRBD1 (5 bases align). This sequence was found in a female donor with ankylosing spondylitis or in good health (not recorded which). The specimen was blood, either unsorted or a sorted T cell fraction (not recorded which). CDR3 protein: CASSQARDDEKLFF. In nucleotides, the sequence is TGCGCCAGCAGCCAAGCTCGGGACGATGAAAAACTGTTTTTT.